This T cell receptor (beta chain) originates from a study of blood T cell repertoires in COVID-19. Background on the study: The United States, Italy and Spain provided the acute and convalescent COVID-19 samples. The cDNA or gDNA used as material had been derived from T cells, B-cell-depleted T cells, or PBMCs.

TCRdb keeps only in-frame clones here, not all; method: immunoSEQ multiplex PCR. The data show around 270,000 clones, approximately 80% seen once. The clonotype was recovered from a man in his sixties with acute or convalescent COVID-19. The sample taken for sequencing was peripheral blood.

In DNA, the CDR3 is TGTGCCAGCAGCGGACCACTAGCGGGAGGGCGCGAGCAGTACTTC. This codes for CASSGPLAGGREQYF. The rearrangement links TRBV6-6 to TRBJ2-7; 13 bases fit TRBD2. This CDR3 is 15 amino acids long. Unmatched junction bases numbered 8, after V lost 6 bases and J lost 6 bases. Germline assignment: CDR1 MNHNY and CDR2 SVGAGI (reference sequence).